This T cell receptor beta chain was obtained from a study of T cells in localized non-small cell lung cancer. Overall study findings and caveats: Higher adjacent-lung clonality was associated with shorter survival.

In the case of this clone: Its specificity is unknown.

Germline V lookup: CDR1 MNHEY, CDR2 SVGAGI. After removal of 6 bases from V and 4 bases from J, the junction contained 6 bases not matched to a gene. This CDR3 comprises 15 residues. The method was immunoSEQ multiplex PCR; TCRdb's version includes in-frame clones alone and lacks a portion of them. The sample contains over 20,000 clones, roughly 90% of which appear only once. Sequencing used peripheral blood mononuclear cells, obtained before any cancer treatment. This TCR came from a male donor aged 60 or over with stage II lung adenocarcinoma. The chain combines TRBV6-5 with TRBJ2-5; 12 bases fit TRBD2. CDR3 bases: TGTGCCAGCAGAATAAAGGGACTAGCGGGAGAGACCCAGTACTTC. Protein sequence: CASRIKGLAGETQYF.